The T cell receptor beta chain under discussion was sequenced for a study of response to subunit inactivated influenza vaccine. Overall study findings and caveats: Researchers suggested that each seasonal influenza vaccination recruits few new T cells.

TCRdb ran MiXCR on the RT-PCR reads and lists one entry per CDR3 protein. The sample has 550,000 to 600,000 distinct CDR3 sequences; 10% to 15% are singletons. With regard to this clonotype: Antigen: not known.

CDR1 is SGHRS and CDR2 is YFSETQ in the germline V gene. Trimming removed 4 bases at V and 7 bases at J, with 11 bases between. The CDR3 covers 12 residues. The clonotype comes from a man in his fifties who received an inactivated influenza vaccine. The J gene is TRBJ1-2, the V gene TRBV5-1; D remains unclear. The sample consisted of PBMCs from blood, taken on the day of vaccination. This CDR3 is CASSDLTIGYTF. CDR3 bases: TGCGCCAGCAGCGATCTAACTATTGGCTACACCTTC.